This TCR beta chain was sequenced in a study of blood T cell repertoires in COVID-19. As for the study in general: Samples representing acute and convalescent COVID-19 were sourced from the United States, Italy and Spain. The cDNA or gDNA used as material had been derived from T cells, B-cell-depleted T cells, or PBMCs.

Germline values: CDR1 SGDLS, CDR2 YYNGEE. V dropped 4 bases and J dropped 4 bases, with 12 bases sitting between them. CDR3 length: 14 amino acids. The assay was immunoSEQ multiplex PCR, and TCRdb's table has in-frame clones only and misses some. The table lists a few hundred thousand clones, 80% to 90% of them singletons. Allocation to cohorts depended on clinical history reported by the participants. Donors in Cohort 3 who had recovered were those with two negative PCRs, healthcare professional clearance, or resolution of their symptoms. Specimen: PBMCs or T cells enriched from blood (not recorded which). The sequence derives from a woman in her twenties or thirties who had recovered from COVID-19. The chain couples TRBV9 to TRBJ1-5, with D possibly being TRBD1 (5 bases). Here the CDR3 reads CASSPMGGNQPQHF. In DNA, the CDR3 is TGTGCCAGCAGCCCAATGGGGGGAAATCAGCCCCAGCATTTT. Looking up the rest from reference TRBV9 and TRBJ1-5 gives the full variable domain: DSGVTQTPKHLITATGQRVTLRCSPRSGDLSVYWYQQSLDQGLQFLIQYYNGEERAKGNILERFSAQQFPDLHSELNLSSLELGDSALYFCASSPMGGNQPQHFGDGTRLSIL.